The T cell receptor beta chain described here comes from a study of PD-1 blockade in mismatch repair-deficient tumors. Study as a whole: All were previously treated, progressing patients with some twelve mismatch repair-deficient cancer types. Study results and limitations: Rapid post-treatment expansion, then contraction, generally preceding radiologic response, marked tumor-resident clones.

Regarding this clone: Antigen unknown.

Mismatch repair deficiency was confirmed in all patients, by PCR or immunohistochemistry. A few pembrolizumab responders had their TCRs sequenced. V gave up 1 base and J gave up 5 bases, with 17 bases separating them. This CDR3 region has 16 residues. From germline, CDR1 is SGHDN and CDR2 FVKESK. Assay: immunoSEQ multiplex PCR; the TCRdb copy retains only in-frame clones and omits some. The sample contains just under 65,000 clones, 70% to 90% of which appear only once. The sequence derives from an adult with mismatch repair-deficient cancer. Material: peripheral blood, obtained 52 weeks after starting pembrolizumab. The chain couples TRBV14 to TRBJ1-2; D is possibly TRBD1 (6 bases). The CDR3 bases are TGTGCCAGCAGCCAAGGCCCGGGGGCCGGCCGGTATGGCTACACCTTC. Amino acid sequence: CASSQGPGAGRYGYTF. The variable domain in full, completed from reference TRBV14 and TRBJ1-2, reads EAGVTQFPSHSVIEKGQTVTLRCDPISGHDNLYWYRRVMGKEIKFLLHFVKESKQDESGMPNNRFLAERTGGTYSTLKVQPAELEDSGVYFCASSQGPGAGRYGYTFGSGTRLTVV.